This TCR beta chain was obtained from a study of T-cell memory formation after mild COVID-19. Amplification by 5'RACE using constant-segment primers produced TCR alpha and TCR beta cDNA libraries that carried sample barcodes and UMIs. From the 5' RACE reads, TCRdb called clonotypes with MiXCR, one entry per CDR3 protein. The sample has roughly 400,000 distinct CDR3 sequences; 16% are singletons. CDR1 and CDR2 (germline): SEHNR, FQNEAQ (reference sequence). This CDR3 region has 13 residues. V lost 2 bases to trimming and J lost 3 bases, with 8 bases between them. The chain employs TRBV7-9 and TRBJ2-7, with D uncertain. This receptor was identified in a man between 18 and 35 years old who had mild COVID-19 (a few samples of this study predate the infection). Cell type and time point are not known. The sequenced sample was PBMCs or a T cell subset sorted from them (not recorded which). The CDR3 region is CASSLPSNYEQYF. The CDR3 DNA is TGTGCCAGCAGCTTACCCTCGAACTACGAGCAGTACTTC.